This record covers a single TCR beta chain. The antigen is undetermined. CDR1 is MNHNY and CDR2 is SVGAGI in the germline V gene (reference sequence). CDR3 size: 13 residues. V lost 7 bases, J lost 8 bases, and 12 bases lay in between. This specimen belongs to a study of T-cell memory formation after mild COVID-19. As for the study in general: Clusters of TCRs were largely donor specific.

Findings and limits, study-wide: Clones shrinking between day 15 and 85 showed a balanced CD4/CD8 split, and those that grew later tilted toward CD4+. Among contracting clones, CD4+ were mainly CM/EM and CD8+ enriched in EMRA.

Constant-segment-primed 5'RACE gave TCR alpha and TCR beta cDNA libraries with sample barcodes and UMIs. TCRdb passed the 5' RACE reads through MiXCR, listing each CDR3 protein once. Of 190,000 or so distinct CDR3 sequences in the sample, roughly 23% are singletons; the top ten hold more than 20%. The TCR originated in an adult woman who had mild COVID-19 (a few samples of this study predate the infection). Cell type and time point are not known. The material sequenced was PBMCs or a T cell subset sorted from them (not recorded which). The J gene is TRBJ1-6, the V gene TRBV6-6, with no clear D. The CDR3 reads CASTNGRYSPLHF. The CDR3 nucleotides read TGTGCCAGCACCAACGGGAGGTATTCACCCCTCCACTTT.